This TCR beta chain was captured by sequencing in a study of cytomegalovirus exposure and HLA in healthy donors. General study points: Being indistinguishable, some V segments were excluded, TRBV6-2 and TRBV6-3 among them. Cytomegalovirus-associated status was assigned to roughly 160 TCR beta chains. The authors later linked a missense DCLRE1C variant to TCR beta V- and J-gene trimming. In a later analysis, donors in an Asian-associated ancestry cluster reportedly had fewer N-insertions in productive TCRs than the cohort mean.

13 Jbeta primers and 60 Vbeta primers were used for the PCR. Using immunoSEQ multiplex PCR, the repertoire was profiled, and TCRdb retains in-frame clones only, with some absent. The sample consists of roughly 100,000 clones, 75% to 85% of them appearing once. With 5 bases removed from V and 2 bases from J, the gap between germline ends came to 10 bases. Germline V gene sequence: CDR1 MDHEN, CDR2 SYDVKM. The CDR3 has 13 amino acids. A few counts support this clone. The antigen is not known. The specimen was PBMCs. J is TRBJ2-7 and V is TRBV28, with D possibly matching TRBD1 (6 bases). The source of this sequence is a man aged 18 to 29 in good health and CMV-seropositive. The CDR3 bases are TGTGCCAGCAGTAACAGGGTTCCCTACGAGCAGTACTTC. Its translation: CASSNRVPYEQYF.